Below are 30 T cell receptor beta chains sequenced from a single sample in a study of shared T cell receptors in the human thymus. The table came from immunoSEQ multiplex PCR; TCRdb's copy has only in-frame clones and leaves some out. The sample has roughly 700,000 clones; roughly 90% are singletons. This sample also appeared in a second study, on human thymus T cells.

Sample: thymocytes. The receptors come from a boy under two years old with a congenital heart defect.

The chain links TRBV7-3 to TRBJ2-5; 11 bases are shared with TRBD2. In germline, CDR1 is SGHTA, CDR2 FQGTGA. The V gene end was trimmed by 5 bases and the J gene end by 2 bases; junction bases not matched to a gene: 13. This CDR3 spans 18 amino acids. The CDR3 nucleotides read TGTGCCAGCAGCCGAATACCGGGACTAGCGGTAGGACAAGAGACCCAGTACTTC. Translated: CASSRIPGLAVGQETQYF.

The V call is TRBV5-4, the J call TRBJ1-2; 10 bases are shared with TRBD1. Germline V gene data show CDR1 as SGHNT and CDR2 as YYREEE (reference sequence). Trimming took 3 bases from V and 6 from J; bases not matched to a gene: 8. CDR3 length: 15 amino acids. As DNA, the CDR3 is TGTGCCAGCAGCTACACCGGGACAGGGGCTAATGGCTACACCTTC. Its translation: CASSYTGTGANGYTF. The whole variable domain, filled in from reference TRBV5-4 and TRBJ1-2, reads ETGVTQSPTHLIKTRGQQVTLRCSSQSGHNTVSWYQQALGQGPQFIFQYYREEENGRGNFPPRFSGLQFPNYSSELNVNALELDDSALYLCASSYTGTGANGYTFGSGTRLTVV.

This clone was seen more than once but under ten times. The CDR3 nucleotides are TGCGCCAGCAGTCACACAGGGAAGGACTATGGCTACACCTTC. This codes for CASSHTGKDYGYTF. The chain uses TRBV23-1 and TRBJ1-2; D is perhaps TRBD1 (6 bases). TRBV23-1 is annotated as an ORF whose role is uncertain. Trimming pared 3 bases from V and 3 bases from J, leaving 11 bases between. This CDR3 has 14 residues.

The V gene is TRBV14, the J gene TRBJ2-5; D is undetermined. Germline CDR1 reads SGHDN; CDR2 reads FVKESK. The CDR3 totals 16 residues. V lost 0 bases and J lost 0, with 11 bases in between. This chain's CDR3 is CASSQEWSWDQETQYF. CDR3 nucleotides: TGTGCCAGCAGCCAAGAGTGGAGTTGGGACCAAGAGACCCAGTACTTC.

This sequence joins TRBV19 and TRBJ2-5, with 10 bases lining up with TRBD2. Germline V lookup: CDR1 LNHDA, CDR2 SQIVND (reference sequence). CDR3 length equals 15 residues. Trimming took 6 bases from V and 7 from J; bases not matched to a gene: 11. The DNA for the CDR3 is TGTGCCAGTAGCGTAGCGGGAGGACTCACAGGGACCCAGTACTTC. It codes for CASSVAGGLTGTQYF.

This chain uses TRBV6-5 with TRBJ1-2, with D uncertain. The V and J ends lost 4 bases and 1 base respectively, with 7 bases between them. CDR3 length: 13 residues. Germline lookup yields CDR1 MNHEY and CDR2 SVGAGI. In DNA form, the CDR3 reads TGTGCCAGCAGTTCTGAGATTAACTATGGCTACACCTTC. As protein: CASSSEINYGYTF.

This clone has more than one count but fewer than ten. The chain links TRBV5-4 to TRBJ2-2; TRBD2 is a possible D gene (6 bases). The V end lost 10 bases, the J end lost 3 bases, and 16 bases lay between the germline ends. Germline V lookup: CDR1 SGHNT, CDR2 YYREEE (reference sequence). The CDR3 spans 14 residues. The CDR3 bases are TGTGCCCCGGAGACGGGAGTGGACACCGGGGAGCTGTTTTTT. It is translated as CAPETGVDTGELFF.

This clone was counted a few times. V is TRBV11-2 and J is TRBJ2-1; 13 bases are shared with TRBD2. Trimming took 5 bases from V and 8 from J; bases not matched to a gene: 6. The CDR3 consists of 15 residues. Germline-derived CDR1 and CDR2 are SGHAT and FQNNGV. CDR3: CASSVGTSGEHEQFF. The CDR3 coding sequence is TGTGCCAGCAGCGTCGGGACTAGCGGGGAGCATGAGCAGTTCTTC.

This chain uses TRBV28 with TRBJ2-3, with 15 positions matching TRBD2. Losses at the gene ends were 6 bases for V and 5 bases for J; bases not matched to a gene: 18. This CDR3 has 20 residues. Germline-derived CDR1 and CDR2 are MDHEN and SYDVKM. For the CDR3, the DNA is TGTGCCAGCAGCCTTCCTTTGCGGACTAGCGGGAGGGCCGGTGTAGATACGCAGTATTTT. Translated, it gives CASSLPLRTSGRAGVDTQYF.

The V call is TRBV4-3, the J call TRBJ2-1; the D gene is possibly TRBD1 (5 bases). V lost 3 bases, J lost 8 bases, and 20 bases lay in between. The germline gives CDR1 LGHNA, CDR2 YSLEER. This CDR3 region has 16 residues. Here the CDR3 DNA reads TGCGCCAGCAGCCACCTCCCCACGCAGGGATCCCATGAGCAGTTCTTC. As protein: CASSHLPTQGSHEQFF.

The CDR3 DNA reads as TGTGCCAGCAGTTATAGACCGGGACAGGGCACTGAAGCTTTCTTT. Its protein product is CASSYRPGQGTEAFF. V usage is TRBV7-9 and J usage is TRBJ1-1; TRBD1 aligns across 9 bases. Trimming cost V 6 bases and J 4 bases; bases outside gene matches: 9. CDR3 length: 15 amino acids. CDR1 and CDR2 from the germline V gene are SEHNR and FQNEAQ (reference sequence).

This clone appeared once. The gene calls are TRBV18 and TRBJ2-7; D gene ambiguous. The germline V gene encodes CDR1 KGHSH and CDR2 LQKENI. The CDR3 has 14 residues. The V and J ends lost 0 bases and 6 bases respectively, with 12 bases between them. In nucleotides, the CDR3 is TGTGCCAGCTCACCACCCTCTCCAGGTGGCGAGCAGTACTTC. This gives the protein CASSPPSPGGEQYF.

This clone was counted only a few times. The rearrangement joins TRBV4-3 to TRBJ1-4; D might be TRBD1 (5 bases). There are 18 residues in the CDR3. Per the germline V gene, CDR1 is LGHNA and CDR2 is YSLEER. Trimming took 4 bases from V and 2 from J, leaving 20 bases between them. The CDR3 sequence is CASSRLTVLPGTNEKLFF. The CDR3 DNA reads TGCGCCAGCAGCCGCCTGACAGTCCTCCCTGGGACTAATGAAAAACTGTTTTTT.

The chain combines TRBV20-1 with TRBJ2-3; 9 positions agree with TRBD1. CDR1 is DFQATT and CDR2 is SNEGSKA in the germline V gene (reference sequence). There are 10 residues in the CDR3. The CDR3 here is CTHRGQTQYF. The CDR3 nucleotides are TGCACGCACAGGGGGCAGACGCAGTATTTT.

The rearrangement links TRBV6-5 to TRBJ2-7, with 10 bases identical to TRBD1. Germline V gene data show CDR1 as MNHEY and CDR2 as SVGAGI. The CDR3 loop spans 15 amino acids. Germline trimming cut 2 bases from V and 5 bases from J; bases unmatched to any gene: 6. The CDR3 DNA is TGTGCCAGCAGTTACAGCGGGACAGGGGACCACGAGCAGTACTTC. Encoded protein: CASSYSGTGDHEQYF.

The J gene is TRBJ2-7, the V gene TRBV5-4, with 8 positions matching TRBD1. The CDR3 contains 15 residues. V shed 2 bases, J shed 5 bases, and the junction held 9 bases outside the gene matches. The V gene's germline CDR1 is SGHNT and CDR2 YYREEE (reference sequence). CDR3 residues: CASSFLGQGINEQYF. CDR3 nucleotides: TGTGCCAGCAGCTTCCTAGGACAGGGTATCAACGAGCAGTACTTC.

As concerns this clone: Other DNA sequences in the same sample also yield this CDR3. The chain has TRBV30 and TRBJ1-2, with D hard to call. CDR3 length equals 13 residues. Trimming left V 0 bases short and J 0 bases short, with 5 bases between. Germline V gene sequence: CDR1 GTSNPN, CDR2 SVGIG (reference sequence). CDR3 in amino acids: CAWSVRANYGYTF. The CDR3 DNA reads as TGTGCCTGGAGTGTACGGGCTAACTATGGCTACACCTTC.

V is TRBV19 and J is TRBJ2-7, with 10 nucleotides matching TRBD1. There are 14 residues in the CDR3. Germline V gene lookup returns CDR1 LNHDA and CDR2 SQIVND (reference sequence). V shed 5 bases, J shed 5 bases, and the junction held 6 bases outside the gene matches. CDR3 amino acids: CASSPGQGSNEQYF. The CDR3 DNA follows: TGTGCCAGTAGTCCGGGACAGGGGAGTAACGAGCAGTACTTC.

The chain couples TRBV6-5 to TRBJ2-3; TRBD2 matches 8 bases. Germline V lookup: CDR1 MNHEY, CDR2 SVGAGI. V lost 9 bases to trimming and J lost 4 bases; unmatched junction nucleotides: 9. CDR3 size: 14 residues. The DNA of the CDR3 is TGTGCCAGTTTGGCGGGAGGAAAGTCAGATACGCAGTATTTT. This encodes CASLAGGKSDTQYF.

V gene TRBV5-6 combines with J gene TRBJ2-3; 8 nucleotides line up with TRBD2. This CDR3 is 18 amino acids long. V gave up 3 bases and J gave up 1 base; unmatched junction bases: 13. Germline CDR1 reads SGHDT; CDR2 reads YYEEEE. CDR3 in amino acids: CASSSYTHGRVRTDTQYF. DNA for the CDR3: TGTGCCAGCAGCTCGTACACCCACGGGAGGGTCCGCACAGATACGCAGTATTTT.

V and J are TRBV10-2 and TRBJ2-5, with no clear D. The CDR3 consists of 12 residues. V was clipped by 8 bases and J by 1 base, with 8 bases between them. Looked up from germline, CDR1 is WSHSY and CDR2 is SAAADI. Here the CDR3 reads CASGQTQETQYF. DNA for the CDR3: TGCGCCAGCGGGCAGACCCAAGAGACCCAGTACTTC.

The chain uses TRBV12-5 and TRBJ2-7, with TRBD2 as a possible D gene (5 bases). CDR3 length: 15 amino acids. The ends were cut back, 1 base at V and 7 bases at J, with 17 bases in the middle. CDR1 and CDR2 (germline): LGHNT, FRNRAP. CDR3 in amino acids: CASGLDPGMPLEQYF. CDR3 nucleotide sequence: TGTGCTAGTGGTTTGGACCCGGGAATGCCCCTGGAGCAGTACTTC.

The DNA for the CDR3 is TGTGCCAGCTCACTCCCCCTAGACAGGGGATACAATGAGCAGTTCTTC. Translation: CASSLPLDRGYNEQFF. The gene calls are TRBV28 and TRBJ2-1, with TRBD1 matching 8 bases. With 8 bases clipped from V and 4 bases from J, the junction kept 13 bases outside the gene matches. The CDR3 runs to 16 residues. Germline V CDR1 and CDR2: MDHEN, SYDVKM.

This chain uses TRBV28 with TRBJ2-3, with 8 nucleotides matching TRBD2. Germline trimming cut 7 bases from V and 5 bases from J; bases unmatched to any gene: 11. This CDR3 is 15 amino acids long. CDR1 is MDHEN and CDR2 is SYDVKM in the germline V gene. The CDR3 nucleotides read TGTGCCAGCACCCCGGGGGGGGGCTGGGGAGATACGCAGTATTTT. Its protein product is CASTPGGGWGDTQYF.

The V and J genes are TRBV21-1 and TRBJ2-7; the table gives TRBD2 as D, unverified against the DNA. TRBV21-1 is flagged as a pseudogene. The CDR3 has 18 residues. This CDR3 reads CASSKGLAGGSSSYEQYF. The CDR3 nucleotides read TGTGCCAGCAGCAAGGGACTAGCGGGAGGCAGTAGCTCCTACGAGCAGTACTTC.

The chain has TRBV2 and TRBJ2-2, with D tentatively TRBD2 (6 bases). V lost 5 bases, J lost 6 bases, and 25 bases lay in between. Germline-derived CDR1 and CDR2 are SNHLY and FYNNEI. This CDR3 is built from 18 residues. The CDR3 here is CASSPRGSPGGKAGELFF. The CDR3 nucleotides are TGTGCCAGCAGTCCACGGGGGTCCCCCGGGGGAAAGGCCGGGGAGCTGTTTTTT.

The CDR3 nucleotides are TGTGCCAGCTCACCACCGGTACCGACGGGGGGGGAGACCCAGTACTTC. This translates into CASSPPVPTGGETQYF. This chain connects TRBV18 to TRBJ2-5; 8 positions match TRBD2. CDR3 length equals 16 residues. V lost 0 bases, J lost 5 bases, and 8 bases stayed unmatched. Germline V gives CDR1 KGHSH, CDR2 LQKENI.

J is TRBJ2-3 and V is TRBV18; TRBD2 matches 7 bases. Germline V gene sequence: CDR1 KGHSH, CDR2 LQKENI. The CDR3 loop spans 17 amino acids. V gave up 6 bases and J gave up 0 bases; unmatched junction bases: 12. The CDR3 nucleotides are TGTGCCAGCTCGCCCTTAGTCACTAGCGAAAGCACAGATACGCAGTATTTT. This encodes CASSPLVTSESTDTQYF. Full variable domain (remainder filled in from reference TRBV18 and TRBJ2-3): NAGVMQNPRHLVRRRGQEARLRCSPMKGHSHVYWYRQLPEEGLKFMVYLQKENIIDESGMPKERFSAEFPKEGPSILRIQQVVRGDSAAYFCASSPLVTSESTDTQYFGPGTRLTVL.

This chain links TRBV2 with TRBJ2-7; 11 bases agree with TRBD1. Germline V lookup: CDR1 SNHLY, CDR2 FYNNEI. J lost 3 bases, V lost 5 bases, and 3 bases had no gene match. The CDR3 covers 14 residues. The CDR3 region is CASSWTGGDYEQYF. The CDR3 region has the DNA TGTGCCAGCAGTTGGACAGGGGGCGACTACGAGCAGTACTTC.

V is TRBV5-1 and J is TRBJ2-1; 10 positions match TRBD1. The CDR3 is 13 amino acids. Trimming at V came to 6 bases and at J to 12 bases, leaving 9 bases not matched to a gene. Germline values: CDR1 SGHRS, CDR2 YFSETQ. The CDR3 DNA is TGCGCCAGCACTCTGGGACAGGGGTCTTGGCAGTTCTTC. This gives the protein CASTLGQGSWQFF.